These 26 T cell receptor beta chains were all obtained from the same sample, sequenced in a study of blood T cell repertoires in COVID-19. Sequencing used immunoSEQ multiplex PCR; TCRdb keeps in-frame clones, though not all of them. The sample lists about 230,000 clones; over 80% were seen once. The sample taken for sequencing was peripheral blood. These receptor sequences come from a woman in her 70s with active or convalescent COVID-19.

This chain joins TRBV2 and TRBJ2-1; no reliable D call. The germline V and J ends were trimmed by 4 bases and 3 bases, with 7 bases remaining between them. CDR1 SNHLY and CDR2 FYNNEI come from the germline V gene. This CDR3 contains 13 residues. Here the CDR3 reads CASSGLDYNEQFF. CDR3 bases: TGTGCCAGCAGTGGACTGGACTACAATGAGCAGTTCTTC. The variable domain in full, with the rest retrieved from reference TRBV2 and TRBJ2-1, is EPEVTQTPSHQVTQMGQEVILRCVPISNHLYFYWYRQILGQKVEFLVSFYNNEISEKSEIFDDQFSVERPDGSNFTLKIRSTKLEDSAMYFCASSGLDYNEQFFGPGTRLTVL.

CDR3 residues: CASTTGTGGQPQHF. The CDR3 DNA is TGTGCCAGCACGACGGGCACGGGGGGTCAGCCCCAGCATTTT. The chain joins TRBV2 to TRBJ1-5; D is possibly TRBD1 (5 bases). V was clipped by 7 bases and J by 6 bases, with 16 bases between them. The length of the CDR3 is 14 residues. Germline CDR1 is SNHLY and CDR2 is FYNNEI.

The chain uses TRBV24-1 and TRBJ1-5; D gene unclear. Germline V CDR1 and CDR2: KGHDR, SFDVKD. Trimming took off 5 bases at V and 5 bases at J, with 12 bases between the two ends. CDR3 length: 14 residues. For the CDR3, the DNA is TGTGCCACCAGTGGCGCGGGATCTCATCAGCCCCAGCATTTT. Its protein product is CATSGAGSHQPQHF.

The chain recombines TRBV3-1 (or the pseudogene TRBV3-2) with TRBJ2-7; D may be TRBD2 (5 bases). The germline V gene has CDR1 LGHDT and CDR2 YNNKEL (reference sequence). The CDR3 spans 11 residues. Trimming removed 1 base from V and 7 bases from J, with 5 bases in between. CDR3 in amino acids: CASSQGGEQYF. The CDR3 DNA is TGTGCCAGCAGCCAAGGAGGGGAGCAGTACTTC.

This clone was counted once. Distinct nucleotide sequences in the sample also encode this CDR3. This sequence joins TRBV7-9 and TRBJ1-1, with 7 bases fitting TRBD1. Trimming took 3 bases from V and 3 from J; bases not matched to a gene: 1. The germline gives CDR1 SEHNR, CDR2 FQNEAQ (reference sequence). There are 13 residues in the CDR3. CDR3: CASSFTGDTEAFF. CDR3 DNA sequence: TGTGCCAGCAGCTTTACAGGGGACACTGAAGCTTTCTTT.

This chain joins TRBV6-6 and TRBJ2-4; D unclear. The V end was cut by 8 bases, the J end by 0 bases, with 2 bases between. The CDR3 consists of 11 residues. CDR1 and CDR2 (germline): MNHNY, SVGAGI (reference sequence). The CDR3 DNA reads TGTGCCAGCCAAGCCAAAAACATTCAGTACTTC. Translation gives CASQAKNIQYF.

The rearrangement uses TRBV6-5 and TRBJ2-7; D call uncertain. The CDR3 consists of 16 residues. V was cut by 2 bases and J by 2 bases, with 16 bases left in between. CDR1 MNHEY and CDR2 SVGAGI come from the germline V gene. The DNA of the CDR3 is TGTGCCAGCAGTTACACTCTATCGAATCCGGCCTACGAGCAGTACTTC. Translation: CASSYTLSNPAYEQYF.

In its sample, this clone was seen once. V and J are TRBV28 and TRBJ2-7; tentative D call: TRBD1 (6 bases). Trimming cost V 5 bases and J 3 bases, with 17 bases left between them. Germline-derived CDR1 and CDR2 are MDHEN and SYDVKM. This CDR3 has 15 residues. For the CDR3, the DNA is TGTGCCAGCAGTCCCTGGACAGCCACCAACTACGAGCAGTACTTC. This encodes CASSPWTATNYEQYF. Based on the CDR3 plus reference TRBV28 and TRBJ2-7, the full variable domain is DVKVTQSSRYLVKRTGEKVFLECVQDMDHENMFWYRQDPGLGLRLIYFSYDVKMKEKGDIPEGYSVSREKKERFSLILESASTNQTSMYLCASSPWTATNYEQYFGPGTRLTVT.

This chain connects TRBV6-6 to TRBJ2-5; the match to TRBD2 covers 10 bases. After removal of 5 bases from V and 5 bases from J, the junction contained 14 bases not matched to a gene. Germline values: CDR1 MNHNY, CDR2 SVGAGI (reference sequence). The CDR3 is made up of 17 amino acids. The DNA of the CDR3 is TGTGCCAGCAGTCCCCCCGGGGGAGCGGGGGGGCGGGAGACCCAGTACTTC. Amino acids: CASSPPGGAGGRETQYF.

The chain links TRBV20-1 to TRBJ1-3; no reliable D call. This CDR3 is built from 14 residues. V dropped 3 bases and J dropped 0 bases, with 9 bases sitting between them. Germline lookup yields CDR1 DFQATT and CDR2 SNEGSKA (reference sequence). CDR3 sequence: CSASERSSGNTIYF. The DNA for the CDR3 is TGCAGTGCTAGTGAGAGAAGCTCTGGAAACACCATATATTTT.

V usage is TRBV5-4 and J usage is TRBJ1-3; TRBD1 might be the D (5 bases). CDR3 length: 17 amino acids. The V end lost 4 bases, the J end lost 0 bases, and 17 bases lay between the germline ends. The V gene's germline CDR1 is SGHNT and CDR2 YYREEE (reference sequence). The CDR3 DNA sequence: TGTGCCAGCAGCACCCCACGGGGGGAGAGCTCTGGAAACACCATATATTTT. Amino acids: CASSTPRGESSGNTIYF.

This clone was detected only once. V usage is TRBV6-5 and J usage is TRBJ1-5; D remains unclear. CDR3 length equals 12 residues. V lost 7 bases and J lost 6, with 10 bases in between. Germline V gene data show CDR1 as MNHEY and CDR2 as SVGAGI. CDR3 DNA: TGTGCCAGCACCGGGGAGGTTCAGCCCCAGCATTTT. Translating gives CASTGEVQPQHF.

The V gene is TRBV28, the J gene TRBJ2-7; 9 bases match TRBD1. Germline V gene sequence: CDR1 MDHEN, CDR2 SYDVKM. The CDR3 consists of 15 residues. Trimming cost V 5 bases and J 3 bases; bases outside gene matches: 8. For the CDR3, the DNA is TGTGCCAGCAGTATGGACAGGGGAACGGACTACGAGCAGTACTTC. Its translation is CASSMDRGTDYEQYF.

The chain joins TRBV18 to TRBJ2-5, with a tentative D call TRBD1 (6 bases). V lost 0 bases and J lost 4, with 9 bases in between. The CDR3 totals 14 residues. Germline V lookup: CDR1 KGHSH, CDR2 LQKENI. Written as DNA, the CDR3 is TGTGCCAGCTCACCACCGTCCAGGGGAGAGACCCAGTACTTC. Its translation: CASSPPSRGETQYF.

The chain carries TRBV30 and TRBJ2-7, with D possibly matching TRBD2 (5 bases). The CDR3 has 11 amino acids. The germline CDR1 and CDR2 sequences are GTSNPN and SVGIG (reference sequence). The germline V and J ends were trimmed by 1 base and 8 bases, with 9 bases remaining between them. DNA for the CDR3: TGTGCCTGGAGTGCCCGAGGGAAGCAGTACTTC. It codes for CAWSARGKQYF.

This chain uses TRBV7-2 with TRBJ1-2; D not certain. Trimming took 2 bases from V and 5 from J, leaving 9 bases between them. The CDR3 is 13 amino acids. Per germline, CDR1 SGHTA and CDR2 FQGNSA. CDR3 amino acids: CASSLSEAYGYTF. As DNA, the CDR3 is TGTGCCAGCAGCTTAAGCGAGGCTTATGGCTACACCTTC. Complete variable domain (other parts from reference TRBV7-2 and TRBJ1-2): GAGVSQSPSNKVTEKGKDVELRCDPISGHTALYWYRQSLGQGLEFLIYFQGNSAPDKSGLPSDRFSAERTGGSVSTLTIQRTQQEDSAVYLCASSLSEAYGYTFGSGTRLTVV.

The chain carries TRBV7-2 and TRBJ2-7; weak D call: TRBD2 (5 bases). CDR3 size: 14 residues. Trimming removed 4 bases at V and 1 base at J, with 11 bases between. Germline lookup yields CDR1 SGHTA and CDR2 FQGNSA. The CDR3, as DNA: TGTGCCAGCAGCTCAGCGAGGGCTTCCTACGAGCAGTACTTC. It encodes CASSSARASYEQYF.

This chain joins TRBV19 and TRBJ2-3, with TRBD2 matching 8 bases. Trimming removed 8 bases from V and 4 bases from J; junction bases left unmatched: 11. Germline values: CDR1 LNHDA, CDR2 SQIVND (reference sequence). There are 15 residues in the CDR3. DNA for the CDR3: TGTGCCAGTGGACTAGCAGGAAGGGGCTCAGATACGCAGTATTTT. This sequence encodes CASGLAGRGSDTQYF.

J is TRBJ2-3 and V is TRBV5-1; no clear D gene. CDR3 length: 14 residues. Germline loops: CDR1 SGHRS, CDR2 YFSETQ. The V end lost 1 base, the J end lost 2 bases, and 8 bases lay between the germline ends. CDR3 loop: CASSLRLYTDTQYF. Written as DNA, the CDR3 is TGCGCCAGCAGCTTGCGACTCTACACAGATACGCAGTATTTT.

This clone was observed a few times. This chain connects TRBV19 to TRBJ2-5, with a possible D match to TRBD2 (6 bases). Trimming took 1 base from V and 1 from J, leaving 13 bases between them. This CDR3 spans 16 amino acids. Germline V gene data show CDR1 as LNHDA and CDR2 as SQIVND (reference sequence). The DNA of the CDR3 is TGTGCCAGTAGTATAGGGGCTAGCGTTCTCCAAGAGACCCAGTACTTC. Its translation is CASSIGASVLQETQYF.

The chain has TRBV7-9 and TRBJ1-1; 8 bases map to TRBD1. This CDR3 contains 16 residues. Germline V gives CDR1 SEHNR, CDR2 FQNEAQ (reference sequence). After removal of 1 base from V and 6 bases from J, the junction contained 10 bases not matched to a gene. This CDR3 is CASSLDLGTGSSEAFF. In nucleotides, the CDR3 is TGTGCCAGCAGCTTAGATCTTGGGACAGGCAGCTCTGAAGCTTTCTTT.

This clone has only a few counts. CDR3 coding DNA: TGTGCCAGCAGATTAGGGTGGAGGACTGAAGCTTTCTTT. Its protein is CASRLGWRTEAFF. The V and J genes are TRBV2 and TRBJ1-1; D remains ambiguous. Germline V gene sequence: CDR1 SNHLY, CDR2 FYNNEI. CDR3 size: 13 residues. V was trimmed by 6 bases and J by 5 bases, leaving 13 bases between them.

The CDR3 region is CSTPGGNTEAFF. The CDR3 DNA sequence: TGTTCAACCCCCGGGGGGAACACTGAAGCTTTCTTT. The chain links TRBV19 to TRBJ1-1, with D maybe TRBD1 (5 bases). Germline V gene lookup returns CDR1 LNHDA and CDR2 SQIVND (reference sequence). The CDR3 length is 12 residues.

This chain uses TRBV3-1 (or the pseudogene TRBV3-2) with TRBJ2-2; 15 nucleotides align to TRBD2. Germline loops: CDR1 LGHDT, CDR2 YNNKEL (reference sequence). V was pared by 6 bases and J by 5 bases, with 7 bases of the junction left unmatched. CDR3 length: 17 residues. CDR3 region: CASRRTSGRAGTGELFF. DNA of the CDR3: TGTGCCAGCAGACGGACTAGCGGGAGGGCCGGGACCGGGGAGCTGTTTTTT.

This clone was observed a few times. This chain joins TRBV5-1 and TRBJ1-1; 7 bases fit TRBD1. V lost 3 bases and J lost 1; bases outside the gene matches: 9. The CDR3 is 16 residues long. Germline V CDR1 and CDR2: SGHRS, YFSETQ. The CDR3: CASSSWTGTANTEAFF. The CDR3, as DNA: TGCGCCAGCAGCTCCTGGACCGGGACAGCGAACACTGAAGCTTTCTTT.

This clone was found once. In nucleotides, the CDR3 is TGTGCCAGCAGCCCGACAGGGTACAATGAGCAGTTCTTC. Amino acid sequence: CASSPTGYNEQFF. J is TRBJ2-1 and V is TRBV12-3 or TRBV12-4; TRBD1 aligns across 7 bases. The CDR3 length is 13 residues. J gave up 4 bases and V 6 bases, and 3 bases lay outside the gene matches.